What follows are 8 T cell receptor beta chains derived from one specimen sequenced in a study of blood T cell repertoires in COVID-19 (dated by TCRdb to the early 2020s). Receptors were amplified or captured by the immunoSEQ multiplex PCR assay. TCRdb obtained this table from immuneACCESS and retained in-frame rearrangements with V and J assigned. These tables miss some clones; where compared with another copy, unresolved V genes account for less than half of the shortfall, and the remainder is unexplained. This sample lists 25,000 to 30,000 clones; around 67% were detected once. The top ten clonotypes cover approximately 16% of the sample. Sequenced input: peripheral blood. The receptors come from a human donor in a cohort sampled during active COVID-19.

The V gene is TRBV30, the J gene TRBJ2-6; 7 bases align to TRBD1. Germline values: CDR1 GTSNPN, CDR2 SVGIG (reference sequence). Trimming took 7 bases from V and 2 from J; bases not matched to a gene: 14. There are 17 residues in the CDR3. The DNA for the CDR3 is TGTGCCTACAGACAGGGTTCAATAGTAGCTGGGGCCAACGTCCTGACTTTC. Protein product: CAYRQGSIVAGANVLTF.

This clone was counted at least ten times. This sequence joins TRBV5-4 and TRBJ1-1; no firm D call. The V end was cut by 2 bases, the J end by 3 bases, with 11 bases between. The CDR3 extends over 14 amino acids. CDR1 SGHNT and CDR2 YYREEE come from the germline V gene (reference sequence). The CDR3, as DNA: TGTGCCAGCAGCTTAGAAGCGCCATACACTGAAGCTTTCTTT. Translating gives CASSLEAPYTEAFF.

V gene TRBV5-1 combines with J gene TRBJ2-3; 8 bases are a match to TRBD1. Trimming cost V 0 bases and J 6 bases; bases outside gene matches: 6. Germline assignment: CDR1 SGHRS and CDR2 YFSETQ. The CDR3 is made up of 15 amino acids. CDR3 protein: CASSLDGQGRDTQYF. The CDR3 coding sequence is TGCGCCAGCAGCTTGGACGGACAGGGTCGGGATACGCAGTATTTT.

The chain employs TRBV5-1 and TRBJ2-5, with 12 nucleotides matching TRBD2. The length of the CDR3 is 15 residues. V lost 0 bases and J lost 4; bases outside the gene matches: 1. Germline loops: CDR1 SGHRS, CDR2 YFSETQ. CDR3 DNA sequence: TGCGCCAGCAGCTTGGGACTAGCGGGAGTAGAGACCCAGTACTTC. Residues: CASSLGLAGVETQYF.

This chain uses TRBV2 with TRBJ2-7; 9 bases map to TRBD2. The V segment lost 5 bases and the J segment 0 bases; nucleotides outside the gene matches: 11. The CDR3 extends over 17 amino acids. Germline V CDR1 and CDR2: SNHLY, FYNNEI. CDR3 coding DNA: TGTGCCAGCAGTACTTACGCGGAGACTAGCGGCTCCTACGAGCAGTACTTC. This codes for CASSTYAETSGSYEQYF.

This chain connects TRBV19 to TRBJ2-7; 7 positions match TRBD2. In germline, CDR1 is LNHDA, CDR2 SQIVND (reference sequence). The CDR3 is 13 amino acids. With V trimmed by 5 bases and J by 6 bases, 7 bases remained unmatched. CDR3 in DNA: TGTGCCAGTAGTCCCCTAGCGGTTGGCGAGCAGTACTTC. Protein sequence: CASSPLAVGEQYF. The full variable domain, its missing parts supplied by reference TRBV19 and TRBJ2-7, is DGGITQSPKYLFRKEGQNVTLSCEQNLNHDAMYWYRQDPGQGLRLIYYSQIVNDFQKGDIAEGYSVSREKKESFPLTVTSAQKNPTAFYLCASSPLAVGEQYFGPGTRLTVT.

Only a few counts were recorded for this clone. The chain uses TRBV4-2 and TRBJ1-1; D unclear. The CDR3 covers 13 residues. Trimming stripped 3 bases from V and 1 base from J, with 6 bases between. CDR1 and CDR2 (germline): LGHNA, YNFKEQ. The CDR3 DNA follows: TGTGCCAGCAGCCAGAGGGAGAACACTGAAGCTTTCTTT. Translation gives CASSQRENTEAFF.

The chain is built from TRBV15 and TRBJ2-6; D not certain. This CDR3 has 15 residues. V lost 1 base and J lost 2, with 6 bases in between. In germline, CDR1 is LNHNV, CDR2 YYDKDF (reference sequence). The CDR3 nucleotides read TGTGCCACCAGCAGAGGACAAACTGGGGCCAACGTCCTGACTTTC. Protein product: CATSRGQTGANVLTF.